This T cell receptor (beta chain) comes out of a study of cytotoxic CD8 clonotypes in ibrutinib-treated CLL. Study overall: Among the patients, fewer than twelve presented as relapsed/refractory and fewer than 16 as treatment-naive; 17 to 18 showed unmutated IGHV. Following treatment for a median about 12 months, range 6 to 36, response samples were then taken.

Assay: immunoSEQ multiplex PCR; the TCRdb copy retains only in-frame clones and omits some. The sample contains about 140,000 clones, roughly 77% of which appear only once. With regard to this clone: Its specificity is unknown.

The germline CDR1 and CDR2 sequences are MNHEY and SMNVEV (reference sequence). The V and J ends lost 3 bases and 2 bases respectively, with 12 bases between them. The CDR3 runs to 15 residues. Study-level findings and limits: There were few public clonotypes, and on treatment they contracted or stayed stable. Clonality climbed at ibrutinib response, then dropped toward baseline at progression.

Sequencing used PBMCs, obtained after 12 months of ibrutinib treatment. The rearrangement links TRBV27 to TRBJ2-3; unclear D gene. The receptor was isolated from a human donor with chronic lymphocytic leukemia. CDR3: CASSFGELSTDTQYF. In nucleotides, the CDR3 is TGTGCCAGCAGTTTTGGAGAGCTTTCCACAGATACGCAGTATTTT.